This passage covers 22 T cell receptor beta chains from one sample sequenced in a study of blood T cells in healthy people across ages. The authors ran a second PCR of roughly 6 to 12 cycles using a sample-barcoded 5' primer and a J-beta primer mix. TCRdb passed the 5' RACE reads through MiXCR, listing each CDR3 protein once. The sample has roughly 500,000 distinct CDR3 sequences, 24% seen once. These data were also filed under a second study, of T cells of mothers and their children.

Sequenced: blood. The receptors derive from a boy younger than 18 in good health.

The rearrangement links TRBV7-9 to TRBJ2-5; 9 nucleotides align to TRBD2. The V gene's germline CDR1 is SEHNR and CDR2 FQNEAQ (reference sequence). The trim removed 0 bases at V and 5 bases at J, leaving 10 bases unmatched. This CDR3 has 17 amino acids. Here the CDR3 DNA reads TGTGCCAGCAGCTTAGCCCAGCAGCGGGAGGCCGGGGAGACCCAGTACTTC. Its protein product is CASSLAQQREAGETQYF.

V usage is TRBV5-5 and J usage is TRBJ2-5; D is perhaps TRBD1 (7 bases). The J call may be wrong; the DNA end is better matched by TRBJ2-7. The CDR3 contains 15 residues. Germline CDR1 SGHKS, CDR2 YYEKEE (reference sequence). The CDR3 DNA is TGTGCCAGCAGCTTGCGCAGGGGGGTTAGCTACGAGCAGTACTTC. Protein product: CASSLRRGVSYEQYF.

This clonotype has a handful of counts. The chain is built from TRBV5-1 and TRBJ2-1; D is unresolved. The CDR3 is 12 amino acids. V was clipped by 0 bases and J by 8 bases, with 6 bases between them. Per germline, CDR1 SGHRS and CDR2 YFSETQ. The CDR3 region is CASSLVGDEQFF. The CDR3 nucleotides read TGCGCCAGCAGCTTGGTGGGTGATGAGCAGTTCTTC.

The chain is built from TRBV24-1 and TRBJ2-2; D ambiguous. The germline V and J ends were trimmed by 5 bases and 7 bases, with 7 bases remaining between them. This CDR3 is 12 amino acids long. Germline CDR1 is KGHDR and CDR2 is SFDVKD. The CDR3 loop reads CATSVFHGELFF. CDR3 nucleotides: TGTGCCACCAGTGTTTTTCACGGGGAGCTGTTTTTT.

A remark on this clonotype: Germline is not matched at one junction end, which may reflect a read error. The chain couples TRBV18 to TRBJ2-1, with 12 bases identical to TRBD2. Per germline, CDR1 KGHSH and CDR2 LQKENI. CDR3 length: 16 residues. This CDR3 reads CAGSPPLAGGYNEQFF. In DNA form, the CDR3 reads TGTGCCGGCTCACCACCACTAGCGGGGGGCTACAATGAGCAGTTCTTC.

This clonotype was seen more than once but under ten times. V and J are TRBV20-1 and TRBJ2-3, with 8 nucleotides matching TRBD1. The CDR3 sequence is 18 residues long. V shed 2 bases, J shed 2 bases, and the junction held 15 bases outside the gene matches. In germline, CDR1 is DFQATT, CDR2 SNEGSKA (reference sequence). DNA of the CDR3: TGCAGTGCTAGAAAACTCATACGGGACAGGTTATTCACAGATACGCAGTATTTT. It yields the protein CSARKLIRDRLFTDTQYF.

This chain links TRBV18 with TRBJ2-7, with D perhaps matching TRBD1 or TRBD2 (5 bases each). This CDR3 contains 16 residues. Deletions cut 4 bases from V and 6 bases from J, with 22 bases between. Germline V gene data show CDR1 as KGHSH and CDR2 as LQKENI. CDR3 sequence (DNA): TGTGCCAGCTCACGGGGGACGTATGGTATGGGGACCGAGCAGTACTTC. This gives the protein CASSRGTYGMGTEQYF.

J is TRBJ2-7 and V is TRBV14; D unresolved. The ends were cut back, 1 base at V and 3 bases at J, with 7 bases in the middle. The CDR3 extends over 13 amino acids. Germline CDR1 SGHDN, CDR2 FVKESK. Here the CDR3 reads CASSQVYSYEQYF. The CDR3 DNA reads TGTGCCAGCAGCCAAGTATACAGCTACGAGCAGTACTTC.

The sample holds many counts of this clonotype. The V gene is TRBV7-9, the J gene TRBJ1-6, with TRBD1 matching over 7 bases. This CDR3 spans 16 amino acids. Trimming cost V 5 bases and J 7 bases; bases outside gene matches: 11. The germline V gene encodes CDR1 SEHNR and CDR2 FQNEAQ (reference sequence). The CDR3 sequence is CASSPQTWDSNSPLHF. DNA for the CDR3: TGTGCCAGCAGCCCTCAGACGTGGGACAGCAATTCACCCCTCCACTTT.

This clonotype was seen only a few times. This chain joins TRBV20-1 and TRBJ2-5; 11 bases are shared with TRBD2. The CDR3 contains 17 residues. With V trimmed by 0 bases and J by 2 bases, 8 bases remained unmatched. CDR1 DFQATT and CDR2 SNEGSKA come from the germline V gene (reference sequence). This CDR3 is CSARDNGLAGGQETQYF. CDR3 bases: TGCAGTGCTAGAGATAACGGGCTAGCGGGAGGTCAAGAGACCCAGTACTTC.

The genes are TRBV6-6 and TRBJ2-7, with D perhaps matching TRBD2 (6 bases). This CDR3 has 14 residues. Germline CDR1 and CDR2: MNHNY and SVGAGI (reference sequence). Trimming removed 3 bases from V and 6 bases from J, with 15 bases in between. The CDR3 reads CASSYSGDGREQYF. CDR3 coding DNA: TGTGCCAGCAGTTATTCGGGAGACGGTCGCGAGCAGTACTTC.

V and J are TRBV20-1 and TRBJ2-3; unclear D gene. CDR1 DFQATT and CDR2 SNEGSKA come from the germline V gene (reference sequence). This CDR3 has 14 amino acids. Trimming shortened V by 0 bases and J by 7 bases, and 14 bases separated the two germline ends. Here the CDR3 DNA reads TGCAGTGCTAGAGATCGAGTCTTCATGAATACGCAGTATTTT. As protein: CSARDRVFMNTQYF.

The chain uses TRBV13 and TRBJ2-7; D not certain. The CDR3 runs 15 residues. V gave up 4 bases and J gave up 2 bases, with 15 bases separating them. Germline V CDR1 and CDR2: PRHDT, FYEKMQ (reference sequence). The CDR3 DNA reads TGTGCCAGCAGCTCATCGGCAAACCCAACCTACGAGCAGTACTTC. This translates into CASSSSANPTYEQYF.

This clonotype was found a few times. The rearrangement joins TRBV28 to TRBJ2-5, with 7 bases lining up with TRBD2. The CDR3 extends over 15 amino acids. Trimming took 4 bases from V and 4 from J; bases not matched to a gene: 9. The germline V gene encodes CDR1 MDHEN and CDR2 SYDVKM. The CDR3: CASSYTGTNVETQYF. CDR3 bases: TGTGCCAGCAGTTATACCGGGACTAATGTAGAGACCCAGTACTTC.

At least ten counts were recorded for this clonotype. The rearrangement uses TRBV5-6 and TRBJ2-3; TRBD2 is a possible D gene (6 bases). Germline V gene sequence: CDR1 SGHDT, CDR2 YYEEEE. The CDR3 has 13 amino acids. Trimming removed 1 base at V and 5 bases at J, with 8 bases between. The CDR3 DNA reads TGTGCCAGCAGCTTGCGGGGGATAGATACGCAGTATTTT. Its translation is CASSLRGIDTQYF.

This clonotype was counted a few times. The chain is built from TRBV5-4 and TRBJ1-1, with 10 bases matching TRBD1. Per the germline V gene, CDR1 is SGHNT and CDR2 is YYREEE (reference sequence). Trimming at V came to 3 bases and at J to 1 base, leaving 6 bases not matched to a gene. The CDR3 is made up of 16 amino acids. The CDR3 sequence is CASSWGGDRGNTEAFF. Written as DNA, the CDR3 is TGTGCCAGCAGCTGGGGGGGGGACAGGGGGAACACTGAAGCTTTCTTT.

CDR3: CASSPRETEAFF. The CDR3 nucleotides are TGTGCCAGCAGCCCCAGGGAAACTGAAGCTTTCTTT. The chain uses TRBV14 and TRBJ1-1; D might be TRBD1 (5 bases). Germline values: CDR1 SGHDN, CDR2 FVKESK. Trimming removed 4 bases from V and 5 bases from J, with 8 bases in between. The CDR3 is 12 residues long.

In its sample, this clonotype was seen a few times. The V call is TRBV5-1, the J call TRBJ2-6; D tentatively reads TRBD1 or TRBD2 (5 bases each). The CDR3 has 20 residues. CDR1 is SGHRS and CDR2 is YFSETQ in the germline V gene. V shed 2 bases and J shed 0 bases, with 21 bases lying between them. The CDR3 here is CASSLSIEGPTYSGANVLTF. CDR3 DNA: TGCGCCAGCAGCTTATCGATCGAGGGACCTACCTACTCTGGGGCCAACGTCCTGACTTTC.

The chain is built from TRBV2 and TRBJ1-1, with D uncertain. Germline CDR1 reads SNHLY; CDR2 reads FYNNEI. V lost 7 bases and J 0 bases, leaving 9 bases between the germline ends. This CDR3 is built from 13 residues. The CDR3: CASIPSLNTEAFF. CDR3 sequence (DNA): TGTGCCAGCATCCCGTCATTGAACACTGAAGCTTTCTTT.

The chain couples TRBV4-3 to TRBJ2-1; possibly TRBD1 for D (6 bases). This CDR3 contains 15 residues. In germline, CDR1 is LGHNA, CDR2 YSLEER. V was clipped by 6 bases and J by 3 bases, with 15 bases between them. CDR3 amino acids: CASSQGISSYNEQFF. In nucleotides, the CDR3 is TGCGCCAGCAGTCAGGGGATCAGCAGCTACAATGAGCAGTTCTTC.

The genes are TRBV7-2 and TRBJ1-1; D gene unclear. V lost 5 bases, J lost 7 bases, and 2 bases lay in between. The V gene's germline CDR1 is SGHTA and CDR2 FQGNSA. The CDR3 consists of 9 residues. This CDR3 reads CASSLEAFF. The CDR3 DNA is TGTGCCAGCAGCCTTGAAGCTTTCTTT.

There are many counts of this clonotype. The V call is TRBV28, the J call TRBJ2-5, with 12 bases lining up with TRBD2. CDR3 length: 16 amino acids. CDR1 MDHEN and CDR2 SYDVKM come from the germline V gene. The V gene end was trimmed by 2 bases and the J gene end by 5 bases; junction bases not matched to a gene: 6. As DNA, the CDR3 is TGTGCCAGCAGTTTACGGACTAGCGGGGTTCGGGAGACCCAGTACTTC. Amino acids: CASSLRTSGVRETQYF.